This T cell receptor (beta chain) was captured in a study of shared clonotypes between healthy human individuals (dated by TCRdb to between 2020 and 2021). Concerning the study at large: The cohort comprised a couple of women and a few men aged 18 to 49 years. Per donor, three plates each were used for CD4 naive and CD4 memory, two for CD8 naive, and one for CD8 memory. Per donor, leukapheresis produced somewhere between about 0.85 and 8.9 billion PBMCs. Blood TCR repertoires of five healthy adults were deeply sequenced to estimate repertoire size and the extent of clonotype sharing between individuals. Libraries were prepared and TCR repertoires were sequenced by different laboratories using diverse techniques, in order to increase sequencing depth and limit assay-specific biases. The paper's findings and limits, for the study overall: Compared with non-shared clonotypes, clonotypes shared by all four sorted-subset donors had higher generation probabilities. Based on pairwise subsampling, the degree of clonotype sharing among donors was expected to be affected by sequencing depth. Sampling was limited to blood, and TCR repertoires in tissue likely differ from TCR repertoires in blood. Larger estimated clonotype richness was generally found for naive subsets than for memory subsets. Across several donors, roughly 5.1% of naive CD4, around 3.5% of naive CD8, 2.3% of memory CD4, and 0.4% of memory CD8 clonotypes were shared. The small number of donors limited the genetic and exposure-history diversity represented. Even with the large sequencing depth, rarefaction of the sorted-subset datasets indicated that sequencing was incomplete.

This clone was recorded once. There is no known antigen for this receptor. No base-level quality is on record; no much larger clone is a single base apart. TCR CDR3 regions were amplified from genomic DNA by multiplex PCR using the deep immunoSEQ assay. Genomic DNA extracted from each cell subset was distributed evenly over all wells of several immunoSEQ 96-well plates, and each plate served as one replicate. For sorted subsets, each replicate PCR was loaded with 200 ng genomic DNA, equivalent to 30,000 to 35,000 T cell genomes. Purified libraries were measured with a Qubit 3.0 fluorometer, size-checked on a Bioanalyzer 2100, and measured again with the KAPA Library Quantification kit. Every immunoSEQ 96-well plate was sequenced on a dedicated single-read 150-cycle Illumina NextSeq 550 flow cell. Per the source publication's procedure: Because the immunoSEQ output held only junctional sequences and lacked quality scores, the filtering could not match the filtering applied to full-length reads. To assign V/J genes and CDR3, sequences were annotated against IMGT germline references using PyIR, a Python wrapper for IgBLAST v1.9. Reads with weak V/J assignments (E-value above 1e-6), missing CDR3, stop codons, out-of-frame junctions, or ambiguous translated residues were removed. V3J clonotypes were defined as sequences sharing an identical inferred V gene, J gene, and CDR3 amino acid sequence. The percentage overlap between two repertoires was calculated by dividing the number of shared unique clonotypes by the size of the smaller repertoire. Repertoire richness was assessed with RTK rarefaction, the Chao1 estimator, and Recon v2.1 estimates of unobserved clonotypes. Generation probabilities for all TCRbeta clonotypes obtained by the gDNA method from a handful of donors were computed using OLGA. TCRdb provides this immuneACCESS table in a form limited to in-frame rearrangements. Some clones are lacking; in checked studies, under half of them reflect an unresolved V gene, and why the rest are absent is not known. That table is the source of V, J and clone size, and D and trimming were worked out from the DNA. Across this sample there are around 600,000 clones, with around 97% seen only once. Together, the top ten hold around 0.06% of the sample.

Healthy HIV-negative adults with no recently reported acute infections or vaccinations were included as donors. All donors were Caucasian adults living in Nashville, Tennessee, USA. CD4+ T cells were enriched through magnetic negative selection, after which naive cells were positively selected on CD45RA and the remaining negative fraction served as the memory subset. After blood collection by leukapheresis, PBMCs were isolated using Ficoll-Histopaque density gradient centrifugation and then cryopreserved in the vapor phase of liquid nitrogen. Purity and quantity of every magnetically sorted T cell population were checked by analytical flow cytometry. From each sorted fraction, genomic DNA was isolated and quantified by UV absorbance on a Nanodrop 2000c. CDR1 and CDR2 are read off the germline V gene as SGHRS and YFSETQ. V is cut by 6 bases and J by 3 bases, and the space between the germline ends is 19 bases. The CDR3, cysteine through phenylalanine, is 15 amino acids long. Just the 45-base CDR3 DNA is kept, in frame starting at base 1.

Material: naive CD4+ T cells sorted from blood. What this sample's cell subset or site label stands for: CD45RA+ positively selected. The receptor comes from a woman aged 30 to 39 in good health. The V and J genes are TRBV5-1 and TRBJ2-7; the D gene is possibly TRBD1, with 6 bases matching. The nucleotides are TGCGCCAGCACCTTCTCGGGGCAGGGGAACTACGAGCAGTACTTC. Translated, it reads CASTFSGQGNYEQYF.